This entry features one TCR beta chain sequence. The germline gives CDR1 LGHDT, CDR2 YNNKEL (reference sequence). V lost 0 bases and J lost 1, with 9 bases in between. This CDR3 comprises 15 residues. These data are taken from a study of blood T cell repertoires in COVID-19. Study in general: Both acute and convalescent COVID-19 samples were obtained from the United States, Italy and Spain. T cells, B-cell-depleted T cells, or PBMCs supplied cDNA or gDNA.

Authors' analysis steps: The authors estimated nucleated cell counts from reference gene primer amplification. The method was immunoSEQ multiplex PCR; TCRdb's version includes in-frame clones alone and lacks a portion of them. V, J and clone size derive from that table, while D and trimming were established from the DNA sequence. The sample carries 90,000 to 150,000 clones, over 75% recorded once. Sequencing input: peripheral blood. J is TRBJ1-1 and V is TRBV3-1 (or the pseudogene TRBV3-2), with TRBD1 as a possible D gene (5 bases). The TCR originated in a man between 60 and 75 years old with acute or convalescent COVID-19. CDR3 coding DNA: TGTGCCAGCAGCCAAGATCCAGGGTGGAACACTGAAGCTTTCTTT. It translates to CASSQDPGWNTEAFF.